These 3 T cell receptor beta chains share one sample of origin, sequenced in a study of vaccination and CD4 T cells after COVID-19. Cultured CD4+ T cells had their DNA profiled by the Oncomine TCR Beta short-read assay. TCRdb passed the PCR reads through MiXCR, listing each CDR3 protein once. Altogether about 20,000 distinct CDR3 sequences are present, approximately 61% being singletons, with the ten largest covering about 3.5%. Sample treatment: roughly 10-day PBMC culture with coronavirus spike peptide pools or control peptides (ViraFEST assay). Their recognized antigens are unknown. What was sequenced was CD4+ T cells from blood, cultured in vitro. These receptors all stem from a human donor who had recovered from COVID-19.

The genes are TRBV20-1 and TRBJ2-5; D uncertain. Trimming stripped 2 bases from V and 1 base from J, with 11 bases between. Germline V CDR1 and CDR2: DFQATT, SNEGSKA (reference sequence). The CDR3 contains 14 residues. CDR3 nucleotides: TGCAGTGCTAGACTAGTTGGGCTCCAAGAGACCCAGTACTTC. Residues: CSARLVGLQETQYF.

The DNA for the CDR3 is TGTGCCAGCAGCTCCCAGGGGGCTGGGGCCAACGTCCTGACTTTC. Translating it yields CASSSQGAGANVLTF. V usage is TRBV7-9 and J usage is TRBJ2-6, with 7 bases identical to TRBD1. The CDR3 loop spans 15 amino acids. From germline, CDR1 is SEHNR and CDR2 FQNEAQ (reference sequence). J lost 2 bases, V lost 4 bases, and 2 bases had no gene match.

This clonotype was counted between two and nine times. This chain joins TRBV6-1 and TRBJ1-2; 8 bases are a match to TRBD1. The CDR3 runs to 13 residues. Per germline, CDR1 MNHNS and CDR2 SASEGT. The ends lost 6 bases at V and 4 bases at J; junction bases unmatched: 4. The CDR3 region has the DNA TGTGCCAGCAGCAGACAGGGGCGCTATGGCTACACCTTC. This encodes CASSRQGRYGYTF.